A single sample is the source of the 20 T cell receptor beta chains below, sequenced in a study of blood T cells in healthy people across ages. A J-beta primer mix and a sample-barcoded 5' primer were used in a second PCR of about 6 to 12 cycles. One entry per CDR3 protein, called by TCRdb with MiXCR from the 5' RACE reads. The sample shows roughly 1,500,000 distinct CDR3 sequences, almost 35% of them seen only once. Sequencing was done on a sample of blood. Receptors were obtained from a woman aged 30 to 39 in good health.

Worth noting for this clonotype: A much larger clone lies one base from this, so it may be a read error. The CDR3 nucleotides read TGCAGTGCTATGGGGGACAGGTTGGTCGGGCCCCAGCATTTT. Translated: CSAMGDRLVGPQHF. V and J are TRBV20-1 and TRBJ1-5; 8 bases are a match to TRBD1. After removal of 4 bases from V and 9 bases from J, the junction contained 11 bases not matched to a gene. The germline V gene has CDR1 DFQATT and CDR2 SNEGSKA (reference sequence). CDR3 length: 14 residues.

This clonotype was counted between two and nine times. The rearrangement uses TRBV28 and TRBJ2-3; the match to TRBD2 covers 14 bases. Unmatched junction bases numbered 4, after V lost 6 bases and J lost 2 bases. This CDR3 comprises 16 residues. Per germline, CDR1 MDHEN and CDR2 SYDVKM. The chain's CDR3 is CASSTGLAGDTDTQYF. CDR3 sequence (DNA): TGTGCCAGCAGCACGGGACTAGCGGGAGACACAGATACGCAGTATTTT.

This clonotype was observed at least ten times. V gene TRBV29-1 combines with J gene TRBJ2-6, with 12 bases fitting TRBD1. CDR3 length: 18 amino acids. The V and J ends lost 4 bases and 1 base, in that order; junction bases with no gene match: 8. Germline V CDR1 and CDR2: SQVTM, ANQGSEA. The CDR3 bases are TGCAGCGTTGGGAGGGACAGGGGGCCCAATTCTGGGGCCAACGTCCTGACTTTC. It specifies CSVGRDRGPNSGANVLTF.

The table lists this clonotype with a few counts. This chain uses TRBV5-6 with TRBJ2-5; D call uncertain. Germline V gives CDR1 SGHDT, CDR2 YYEEEE. The V gene lost 1 base and the J gene lost 7 bases, with 14 bases spanning the gap. This CDR3 comprises 14 residues. CDR3 bases: TGTGCCAGCAGCTTGCGGTTCTCCCAGTGGACCCAGTACTTC. Its translation: CASSLRFSQWTQYF.

This sequence joins TRBV28 and TRBJ2-1; D perhaps matches TRBD2 (8 bases). Germline CDR1 and CDR2: MDHEN and SYDVKM. Trimming pared 8 bases from V and 2 bases from J, leaving 13 bases between. This CDR3 region has 14 residues. The CDR3 DNA reads TGTGCCAGCCGGGAGGGGGCCGCCTACAATGAGCAGTTCTTC. Translating it yields CASREGAAYNEQFF.

The rearrangement links TRBV4-2 to TRBJ1-1, with 7 bases aligning to TRBD1. The V segment lost 0 bases and the J segment 0 bases; nucleotides outside the gene matches: 1. The CDR3 runs 15 residues. CDR1 is LGHNA and CDR2 is YNFKEQ in the germline V gene. CDR3 in amino acids: CASSQDTGVNTEAFF. For the CDR3, the DNA is TGTGCCAGCAGCCAAGATACAGGGGTGAACACTGAAGCTTTCTTT.

The table lists this clonotype with many counts. This chain links TRBV29-1 with TRBJ2-3; tentatively, D is TRBD1 or TRBD2 (5 bases each). Trimming removed 8 bases from V and 3 bases from J, with 15 bases in between. The CDR3 sequence is 13 residues long. Germline V CDR1 and CDR2: SQVTM, ANQGSEA. CDR3 nucleotide sequence: TGCAGCCTCAAACGGGGCGCGACAGATACGCAGTATTTT. This sequence encodes CSLKRGATDTQYF.

This clonotype was seen repeatedly, ten times or more. The chain employs TRBV20-1 and TRBJ2-7, with D possibly TRBD1 on 6 matching bases. This CDR3 comprises 15 residues. Per germline, CDR1 DFQATT and CDR2 SNEGSKA (reference sequence). V dropped 4 bases and J dropped 0 bases, with 16 bases sitting between them. The CDR3 loop is CSATGQLGFSYEQYF. Written as DNA, the CDR3 is TGCAGTGCTACCGGACAGCTTGGCTTCTCCTACGAGCAGTACTTC.

V and J are TRBV6-4 and TRBJ2-1, with D uncertain. V lost 5 bases to trimming and J lost 8 bases, with 13 bases between them. This CDR3 region has 13 residues. Germline values: CDR1 MRHNA, CDR2 SNTAGT. The CDR3 sequence: CASSPVGRYEQFF. The DNA of the CDR3 is TGTGCCAGCAGTCCCGTAGGGCGGTATGAGCAGTTCTTC.

The chain uses TRBV2 and TRBJ2-1; maybe TRBD1 (5 bases). The CDR3 has 13 residues. V lost 4 bases and J 3 bases, leaving 7 bases between the germline ends. Per germline, CDR1 SNHLY and CDR2 FYNNEI. CDR3 bases: TGTGCCAGCAGTGGACAGTTCTACAATGAGCAGTTCTTC. Protein sequence: CASSGQFYNEQFF.

This chain links TRBV4-2 with TRBJ2-2, with 8 bases matching TRBD2. The CDR3 consists of 17 residues. Per the germline V gene, CDR1 is LGHNA and CDR2 is YNFKEQ. V dropped 1 base and J dropped 4; count of bases not matched to a gene: 8. CDR3 bases: TGTGCCAGCAGCCAAGGGGTAGCGGGACGCGCCACCGGGGAGCTGTTTTTT. Translation: CASSQGVAGRATGELFF.

This clonotype was recorded a few times. The rearrangement uses TRBV11-2 and TRBJ2-1; a possible D gene is TRBD2 (6 bases). Per the germline V gene, CDR1 is SGHAT and CDR2 is FQNNGV. V was trimmed by 5 bases and J by 5 bases, leaving 16 bases between them. This CDR3 has 15 residues. CDR3 DNA: TGTGCCAGCAGCCTAGCGCTACATACTCACAATGAGCAGTTCTTC. This gives the protein CASSLALHTHNEQFF.

The gene calls are TRBV24-1 and TRBJ2-3; D is undetermined. This CDR3 region has 14 residues. V gave up 9 bases and J gave up 1 base, with 13 bases separating them. Per germline, CDR1 KGHDR and CDR2 SFDVKD. This CDR3 is CATRRRTGTDTQYF. In DNA, the CDR3 is TGTGCCACCCGACGACGTACGGGCACAGATACGCAGTATTTT.

V is TRBV28 and J is TRBJ2-3; 10 positions agree with TRBD2. The CDR3 covers 17 residues. Per the germline V gene, CDR1 is MDHEN and CDR2 is SYDVKM. The J segment lost 2 bases and the V segment lost 8 bases, leaving 13 bases of the junction unmatched. CDR3 residues: CASESSGAGGVTDTQYF. The DNA of the CDR3 is TGTGCCAGCGAATCCTCGGGAGCGGGAGGGGTCACAGATACGCAGTATTTT.

As concerns this clonotype: A read error may be the cause here, since a much bigger clone is one base away. This sequence joins TRBV20-1 and TRBJ1-2; no clear D. Germline V gene data show CDR1 as DFQATT and CDR2 as SNEGSKA (reference sequence). This CDR3 has 12 residues. The DNA of the CDR3 is TGCAGTGCTAGAGATCCGGGGAAAGGCTGCACCTTC. Protein product: CSARDPGKGCTF.

The V gene is TRBV5-1, the J gene TRBJ2-4, with 7 bases that match TRBD1. This CDR3 spans 15 amino acids. Germline assignment: CDR1 SGHRS and CDR2 YFSETQ. The V gene end was trimmed by 3 bases and the J gene end by 13 bases; junction bases not matched to a gene: 16. The CDR3 nucleotides are TGCGCCAGCAGCTCCGTGGGGACAGCTTGGGGTGAGCAGTACTTC. It specifies CASSSVGTAWGEQYF.

The V and J genes are TRBV20-1 and TRBJ2-5; D may correspond to TRBD1 or TRBD2 (5 bases each). Germline CDR1 is DFQATT and CDR2 is SNEGSKA (reference sequence). This CDR3 is built from 13 residues. The ends were cut back, 0 bases at V and 7 bases at J, with 12 bases in the middle. The CDR3 sequence is CSARDPGPGTQYF. The CDR3 DNA sequence: TGCAGTGCTAGAGATCCGGGGCCCGGGACCCAGTACTTC.

The sample holds a few counts of this clonotype. The chain combines TRBV3-1 with TRBJ1-1; 9 bases line up with TRBD1. V was pared by 8 bases and J by 2 bases, with 6 bases of the junction left unmatched. Germline V gene lookup returns CDR1 LGHDT and CDR2 YNNKEL (reference sequence). There are 14 residues in the CDR3. The CDR3 region has the DNA TGTGCCAGCCGGACAGGGGAGCGTAACACTGAAGCTTTCTTT. Its protein product is CASRTGERNTEAFF.

This clonotype was recorded many times. The J gene is TRBJ2-1, the V gene TRBV7-2; TRBD2 agrees at 12 bases. The CDR3 loop spans 15 amino acids. Losses at the gene ends were 6 bases for V and 7 bases for J; bases not matched to a gene: 7. CDR1 is SGHTA and CDR2 is FQGNSA in the germline V gene. CDR3 sequence: CASSLASGRVNEQFF. CDR3 in DNA: TGTGCCAGCAGTTTGGCTAGCGGGAGGGTAAATGAGCAGTTCTTC. The entire variable domain, with the rest obtained from reference TRBV7-2 and TRBJ2-1, is as follows: GAGVSQSPSNKVTEKGKDVELRCDPISGHTALYWYRQSLGQGLEFLIYFQGNSAPDKSGLPSDRFSAERTGGSVSTLTIQRTQQEDSAVYLCASSLASGRVNEQFFGPGTRLTVL.

This clonotype has a handful of counts. This rearrangement joins TRBV20-1 to TRBJ2-3; TRBD2 agrees at 12 bases. This CDR3 region has 13 residues. With V trimmed by 7 bases and J by 4 bases, 3 bases remained unmatched. Per the germline V gene, CDR1 is DFQATT and CDR2 is SNEGSKA (reference sequence). CDR3 sequence: CSGLAGGPDTQYF. In DNA, the CDR3 is TGCAGTGGGCTAGCGGGGGGGCCAGATACGCAGTATTTT.